The source of this T cell receptor (beta chain) is a study of pediatric ulcerative colitis. The table lists this clone with a few counts. The assay was run at survey level. The table came from immunoSEQ multiplex PCR; TCRdb's copy has only in-frame clones and leaves some out. The data show around 64,000 clones, with roughly nine tenths seen just once and around 3% held by the top ten. The clonotype originates from a boy under 18 with severe ulcerative colitis. Specimen: blood.

DNA for the CDR3: TGTGCCAGCTCACCGCAACTAGCGGGAGGGGGCTACAATGAGCAGTTCTTC. As protein: CASSPQLAGGGYNEQFF. V usage is TRBV18 and J usage is TRBJ2-1, with 13 nucleotides matching TRBD2. The germline V gene has CDR1 KGHSH and CDR2 LQKENI. The CDR3 has 17 amino acids. V shed 3 bases, J shed 3 bases, and the junction held 5 bases outside the gene matches.